These 8 T cell receptor beta chains were sequenced from one sample in a study of CD8 T cells in Susac syndrome. RNA was extracted with the RNeasy kit, and a quantity of about 0.45 to 1 ug was reverse transcribed using random hexamers. TCRdb re-analysed the immunoSEQ multiplex PCR reads in MiXCR, keeping a single row per CDR3 protein. The data contain roughly 140,000 distinct CDR3 sequences, about 94% of them singletons. The sequencing input was CD4+ T cells from PBMCs. These receptors were obtained from a human donor with Susac syndrome.

The chain employs TRBV5-6 and TRBJ1-1; maybe TRBD1 (5 bases). V was shortened by 1 base and J by 4 bases, with 8 bases between the two germline ends. The CDR3 has 13 residues. Germline CDR1 SGHDT, CDR2 YYEEEE. The CDR3 protein is CASSLWGGTEAFF. The CDR3 DNA reads TGTGCCAGCAGCTTGTGGGGGGGCACTGAAGCTTTCTTT. Full variable domain (missing parts from reference TRBV5-6 and TRBJ1-1): DAGVTQSPTHLIKTRGQQVTLRCSPKSGHDTVSWYQQALGQGPQFIFQYYEEEERQRGNFPDRFSGHQFPNYSSELNVNALLLGDSALYLCASSLWGGTEAFFGQGTRLTVV.

The rearrangement uses TRBV25-1 and TRBJ1-6; D is unclear. V shed 0 bases and J shed 11 bases, with 8 bases lying between them. Per the germline V gene, CDR1 is MGHDK and CDR2 is SYGVNS. This CDR3 contains 13 residues. The CDR3 sequence is CASSEYQEAPLHF. The CDR3 DNA reads as TGTGCCAGCAGTGAATATCAAGAGGCACCCCTCCACTTT.

The chain couples TRBV29-1 to TRBJ1-1; perhaps TRBD1 as D (6 bases). The CDR3 runs 11 residues. Germline CDR1 reads SQVTM; CDR2 reads ANQGSEA. The V gene lost 5 bases and the J gene lost 11 bases, with 15 bases spanning the gap. The CDR3 loop reads CSVHLGGGAFF. CDR3 sequence (DNA): TGCAGCGTTCACCTAGGGGGTGGGGCTTTCTTT.

This chain uses TRBV2 with TRBJ2-5; D tentatively reads TRBD1 or TRBD2 (7 bases each). The germline CDR1 and CDR2 sequences are SNHLY and FYNNEI. CDR3 size: 16 residues. V lost 7 bases and J 3 bases, leaving 21 bases between the germline ends. DNA of the CDR3: TGTGCCAGCACCACCCTGGGAGGGGGCGCGGAAGAGACCCAGTACTTC. Translation: CASTTLGGGAEETQYF. Using reference TRBV2 and TRBJ2-5 for the parts outside the CDR3, the full variable domain is EPEVTQTPSHQVTQMGQEVILRCVPISNHLYFYWYRQILGQKVEFLVSFYNNEISEKSEIFDDQFSVERPDGSNFTLKIRSTKLEDSAMYFCASTTLGGGAEETQYFGPGTRLLVL.

This chain joins TRBV11-2 and TRBJ2-3, with a tentative D call TRBD2 (6 bases). CDR1 is SGHAT and CDR2 is FQNNGV in the germline V gene. V was cut by 6 bases and J by 1 base, with 14 bases left in between. The CDR3 is 15 amino acids. CDR3: CASRTPGVGTDTQYF. DNA for the CDR3: TGTGCCAGCAGAACCCCGGGGGTTGGCACAGATACGCAGTATTTT.

This clonotype was picked up one time. This sequence joins TRBV23-1 and TRBJ2-7, with 12 positions matching TRBD1. TRBV23-1 is reported as an ORF; its role is uncertain. The CDR3 has 17 amino acids. The J segment lost 4 bases and the V segment lost 7 bases, leaving 14 bases of the junction unmatched. CDR3 residues: CASTQGTGGASPYEQYF. The CDR3 DNA sequence: TGCGCCAGCACCCAAGGGACAGGGGGCGCCTCGCCGTACGAGCAGTACTTC.

CDR3 in amino acids: CASSPTEETQYF. The DNA of the CDR3 is TGTGCCAGCAGTCCTACCGAGGAGACCCAGTACTTC. The rearrangement uses TRBV12-3 or TRBV12-4 and TRBJ2-5; D ambiguous. Trimming took 5 bases from V and 5 from J, leaving 9 bases between them. CDR3 length: 12 residues.

This clonotype was seen a single time. The chain has TRBV7-2 and TRBJ2-3; 13 bases map to TRBD2. Germline assignment: CDR1 SGHTA and CDR2 FQGNSA. V lost 6 bases to trimming and J lost 5 bases; unmatched junction nucleotides: 5. CDR3 size: 15 residues. As DNA, the CDR3 is TGTGCCAGCAGTCGACTAGCGGGAGGCGGAGATACGCAGTATTTT. Protein: CASSRLAGGGDTQYF.